This T cell receptor (beta chain) is drawn from a study of response to subunit inactivated influenza vaccine. Of note for this clonotype: Antigen: not known.

Overall study findings and caveats: A suggestion made by the authors is that each seasonal influenza vaccination recruits few new T cells.

This CDR3 has 16 amino acids. Trimming shortened V by 1 base and J by 0 bases, and 13 bases separated the two germline ends. Germline CDR1 reads DFQATT; CDR2 reads SNEGSKA (reference sequence). Via MiXCR, TCRdb re-called the RT-PCR reads, giving one row per CDR3 protein. Here the sample spans 540,000 or so distinct CDR3 sequences, approximately 13% being singletons. Here the sequenced sample was PBMCs from blood, taken 45 days after vaccination. The sequence was collected from a man aged 50-60 years who received an inactivated influenza vaccine. V gene TRBV20-1 combines with J gene TRBJ1-5; no clear D. The CDR3 sequence is CSARGETPYSNQPQHF. Written as DNA, the CDR3 is TGCAGTGCTAGAGGCGAAACTCCTTATAGCAATCAGCCCCAGCATTTT.